The entry below describes one T cell receptor (beta chain). The antigen is unknown. This specimen belongs to a study of CD4 T cells in relation to SARS-CoV-2 and coronaviruses. For the study at large: Controls used an HIV-1 Nef peptide pool or no peptide.

Per the germline V gene, CDR1 is MNHEY and CDR2 is SVGAGI. The CDR3 contains 12 residues. Between the trimmed V and J ends, which lost 6 bases and 5 bases, there was a span of 8 bases. The repertoire was sequenced with immunoSEQ multiplex PCR; TCRdb's copy has only in-frame clones and lacks some. The profile shows about 22,000 clones, roughly 73% of them singletons. Before the COVID-19 pandemic, during about 2011-2019, CD4+ T cells were taken from unexposed donors. Isolation of CD4+ T cells took place after about 9 days in culture. Some 1.9 million PBMCs per well were cultured with 7.5 to 10 IU/ml IL-2.

The V and J genes are TRBV6-5 and TRBJ2-1; D gene unclear. The sample consisted of CD4+ T cells from PBMCs, cultured in vitro. The receptor comes from a human donor in good health. CDR3 residues: CASSPLDNEQFF. The CDR3 DNA is TGTGCCAGCAGCCCCCTAGACAATGAGCAGTTCTTC.